This entry features one TCR beta chain sequence. Germline V gene lookup returns CDR1 LNHNV and CDR2 YYDKDF (reference sequence). The V and J ends lost 8 bases and 4 bases respectively, with 9 bases between them. There are 12 residues in the CDR3. This specimen belongs to a study of control samples from healthy donors and cancer patients. The repertoire was sequenced with immunoSEQ multiplex PCR; TCRdb's copy has only in-frame clones and lacks some. The sample yields about 85,000 clones, approximately 91% seen once. The chain carries TRBV15 and TRBJ1-5, with TRBD1 as a possible D gene (5 bases). Sequencing was performed on blood. This receptor was identified in a woman between 55 and 75 years old in good health. The DNA of the CDR3 is TGTGCCACCGCGGGGGGGAATCAGCCCCAGCATTTT. This codes for CATAGGNQPQHF.